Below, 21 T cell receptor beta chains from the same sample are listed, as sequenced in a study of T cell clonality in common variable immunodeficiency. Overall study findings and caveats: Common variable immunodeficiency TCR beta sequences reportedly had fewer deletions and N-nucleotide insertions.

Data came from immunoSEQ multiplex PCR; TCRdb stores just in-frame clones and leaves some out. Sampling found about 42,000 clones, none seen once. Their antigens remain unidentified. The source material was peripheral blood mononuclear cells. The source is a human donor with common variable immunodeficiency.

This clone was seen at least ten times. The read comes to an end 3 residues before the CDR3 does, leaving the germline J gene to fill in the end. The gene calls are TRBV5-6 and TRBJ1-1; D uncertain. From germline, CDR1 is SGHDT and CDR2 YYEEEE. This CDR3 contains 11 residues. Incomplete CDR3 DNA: TGTGCCAGCAGCAGAGGTTCGGGA. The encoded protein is CASSRGSG. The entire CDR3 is CASSRGSGAFF.

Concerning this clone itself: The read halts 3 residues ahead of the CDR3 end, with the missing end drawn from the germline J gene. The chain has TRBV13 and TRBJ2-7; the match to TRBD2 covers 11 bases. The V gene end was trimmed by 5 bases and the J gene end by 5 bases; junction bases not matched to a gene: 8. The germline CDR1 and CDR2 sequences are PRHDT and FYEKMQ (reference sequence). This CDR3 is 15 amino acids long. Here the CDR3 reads CASSRRLAGLDEQYF. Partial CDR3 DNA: TGTGCCAGCAGCCGAAGACTAGCGGGATTAGACGAG.

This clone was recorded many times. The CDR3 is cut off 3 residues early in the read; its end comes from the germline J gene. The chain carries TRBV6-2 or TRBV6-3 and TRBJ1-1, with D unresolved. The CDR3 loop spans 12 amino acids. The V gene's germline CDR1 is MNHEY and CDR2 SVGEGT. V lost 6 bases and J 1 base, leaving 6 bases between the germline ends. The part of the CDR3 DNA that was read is TGTGCCAGCAGCCGAGGGAACACTGAA. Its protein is CASSRGNTE. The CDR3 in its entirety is CASSRGNTEAFF.

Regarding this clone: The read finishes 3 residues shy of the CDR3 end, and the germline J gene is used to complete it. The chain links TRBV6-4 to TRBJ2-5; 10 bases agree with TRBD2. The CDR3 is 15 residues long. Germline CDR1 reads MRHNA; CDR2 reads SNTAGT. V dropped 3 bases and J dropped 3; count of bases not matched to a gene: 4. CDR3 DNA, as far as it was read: TGTGCCAGCAGTGAACAAGCGGGGGGGGAAGAGACC. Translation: CASSEQAGGEET. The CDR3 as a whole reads CASSEQAGGEETQYF.

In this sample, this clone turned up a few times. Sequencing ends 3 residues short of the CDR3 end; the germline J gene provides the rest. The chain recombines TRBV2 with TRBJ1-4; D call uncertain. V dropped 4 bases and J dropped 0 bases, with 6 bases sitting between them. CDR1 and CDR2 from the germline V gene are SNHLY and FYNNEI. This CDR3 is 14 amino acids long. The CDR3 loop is CASSVTTTNEKLFF. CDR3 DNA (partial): TGTGCCAGCAGTGTCACAACAACTAATGAAAAA.

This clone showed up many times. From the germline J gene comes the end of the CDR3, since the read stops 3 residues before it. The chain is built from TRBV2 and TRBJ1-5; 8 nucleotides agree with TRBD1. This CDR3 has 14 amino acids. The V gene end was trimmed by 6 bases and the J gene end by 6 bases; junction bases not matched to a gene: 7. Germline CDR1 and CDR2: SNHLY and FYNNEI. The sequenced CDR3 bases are TGTGCCAGCAGATTATCAGGGGGCGCTCAGCCC. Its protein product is CASRLSGGAQP. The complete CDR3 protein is CASRLSGGAQPQHF.

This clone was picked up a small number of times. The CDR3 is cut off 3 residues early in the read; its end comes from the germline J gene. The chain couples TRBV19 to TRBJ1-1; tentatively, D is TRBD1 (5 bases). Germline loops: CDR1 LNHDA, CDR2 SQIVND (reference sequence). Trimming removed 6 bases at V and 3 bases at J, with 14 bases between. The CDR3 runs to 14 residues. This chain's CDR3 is CASRQVVGYTEAFF. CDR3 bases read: TGTGCCAGTAGACAGGTAGTTGGGTACACTGAA.

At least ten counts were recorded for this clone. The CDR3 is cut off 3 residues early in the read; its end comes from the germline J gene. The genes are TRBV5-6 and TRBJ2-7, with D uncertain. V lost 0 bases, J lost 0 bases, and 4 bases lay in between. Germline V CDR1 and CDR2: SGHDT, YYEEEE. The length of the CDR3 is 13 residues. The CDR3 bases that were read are TGTGCCAGCAGCTTGGACATCTCCTACGAG. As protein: CASSLDISYE. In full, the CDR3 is CASSLDISYEQYF.

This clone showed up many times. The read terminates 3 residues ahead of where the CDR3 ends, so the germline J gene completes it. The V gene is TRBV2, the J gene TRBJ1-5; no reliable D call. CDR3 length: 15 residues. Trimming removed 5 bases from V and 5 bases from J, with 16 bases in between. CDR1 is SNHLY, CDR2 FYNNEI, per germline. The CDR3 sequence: CASSPRQVHYQPQHF. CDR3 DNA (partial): TGTGCCAGCAGTCCCCGCCAGGTCCATTATCAGCCC.

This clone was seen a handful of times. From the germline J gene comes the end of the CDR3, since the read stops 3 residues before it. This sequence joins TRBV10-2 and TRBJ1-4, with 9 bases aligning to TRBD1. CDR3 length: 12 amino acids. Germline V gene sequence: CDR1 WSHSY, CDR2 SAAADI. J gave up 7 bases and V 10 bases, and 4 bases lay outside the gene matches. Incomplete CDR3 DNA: TGCGCCACGGGACAGGGATTTGAAAAA. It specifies CATGQGFEK. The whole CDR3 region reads CATGQGFEKLFF.

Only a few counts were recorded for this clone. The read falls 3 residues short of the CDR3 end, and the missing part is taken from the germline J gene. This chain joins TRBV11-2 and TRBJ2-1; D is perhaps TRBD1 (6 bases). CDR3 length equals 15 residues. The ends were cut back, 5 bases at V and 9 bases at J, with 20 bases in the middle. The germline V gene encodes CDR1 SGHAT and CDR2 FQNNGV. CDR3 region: CASSHLGAQVTEQFF. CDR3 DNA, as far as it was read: TGTGCCAGCAGCCATTTGGGGGCCCAGGTCACTGAG.

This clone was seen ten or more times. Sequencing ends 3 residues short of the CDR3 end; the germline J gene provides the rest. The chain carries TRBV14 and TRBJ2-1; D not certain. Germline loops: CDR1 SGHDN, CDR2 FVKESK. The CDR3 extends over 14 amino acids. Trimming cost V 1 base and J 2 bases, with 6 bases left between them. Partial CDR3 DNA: TGTGCCAGCAGCCAAGGTAGGGCCTACAATGAG. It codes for CASSQGRAYNE. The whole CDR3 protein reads CASSQGRAYNEQFF.

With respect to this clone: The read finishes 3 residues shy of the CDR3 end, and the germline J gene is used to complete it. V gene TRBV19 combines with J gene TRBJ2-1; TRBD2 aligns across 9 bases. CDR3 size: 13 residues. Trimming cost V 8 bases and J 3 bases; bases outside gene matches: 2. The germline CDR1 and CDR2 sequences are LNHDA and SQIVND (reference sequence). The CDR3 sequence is CASSAGGYNEQFF. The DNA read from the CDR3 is TGTGCCAGTTCAGCGGGGGGCTACAATGAG.

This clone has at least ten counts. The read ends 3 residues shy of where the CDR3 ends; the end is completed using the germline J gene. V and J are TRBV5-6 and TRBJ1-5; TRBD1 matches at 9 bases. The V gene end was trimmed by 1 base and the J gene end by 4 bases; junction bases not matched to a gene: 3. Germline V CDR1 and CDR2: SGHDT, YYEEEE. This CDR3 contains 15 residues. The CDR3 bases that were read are TGTGCCAGCAGCTTGTGGGGACAGGGTAATCAGCCC. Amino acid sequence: CASSLWGQGNQP. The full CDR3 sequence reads CASSLWGQGNQPQHF.

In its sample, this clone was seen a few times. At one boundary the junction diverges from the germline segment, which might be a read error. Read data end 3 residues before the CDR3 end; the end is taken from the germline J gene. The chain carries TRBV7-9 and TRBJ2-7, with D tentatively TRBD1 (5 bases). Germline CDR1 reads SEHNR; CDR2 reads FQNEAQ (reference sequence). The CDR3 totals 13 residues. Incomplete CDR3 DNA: TGTTCCAGCAGCTTAGACAGAACCTACGAG. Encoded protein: CSSSLDRTYE. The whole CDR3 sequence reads CSSSLDRTYEQYF.

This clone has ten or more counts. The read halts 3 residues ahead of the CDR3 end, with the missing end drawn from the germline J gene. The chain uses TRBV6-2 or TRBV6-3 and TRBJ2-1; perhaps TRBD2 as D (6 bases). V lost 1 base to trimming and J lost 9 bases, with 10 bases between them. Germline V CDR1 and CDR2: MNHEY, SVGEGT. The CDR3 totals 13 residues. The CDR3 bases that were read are TGTGCCAGCAGTTACTGGGGGGTGGGTGAG. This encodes CASSYWGVGE. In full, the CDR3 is CASSYWGVGEQFF.

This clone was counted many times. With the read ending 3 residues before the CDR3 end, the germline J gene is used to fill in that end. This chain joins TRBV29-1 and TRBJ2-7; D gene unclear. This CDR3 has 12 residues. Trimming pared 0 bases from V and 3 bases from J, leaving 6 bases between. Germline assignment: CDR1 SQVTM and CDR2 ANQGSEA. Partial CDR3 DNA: TGCAGCGTTGAAGAAGGTGGCTACGAG. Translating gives CSVEEGGYE. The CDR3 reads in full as CSVEEGGYEQYF.

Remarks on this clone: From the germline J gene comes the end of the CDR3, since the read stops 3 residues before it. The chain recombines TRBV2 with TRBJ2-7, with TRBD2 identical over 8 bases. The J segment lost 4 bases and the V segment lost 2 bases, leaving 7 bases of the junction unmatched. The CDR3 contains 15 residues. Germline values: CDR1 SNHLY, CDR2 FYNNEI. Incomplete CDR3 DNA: TGTGCCAGCAGTGAAAGTCGGGGGGGGCCGTACGAG. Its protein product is CASSESRGGPYE. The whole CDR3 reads CASSESRGGPYEQYF.

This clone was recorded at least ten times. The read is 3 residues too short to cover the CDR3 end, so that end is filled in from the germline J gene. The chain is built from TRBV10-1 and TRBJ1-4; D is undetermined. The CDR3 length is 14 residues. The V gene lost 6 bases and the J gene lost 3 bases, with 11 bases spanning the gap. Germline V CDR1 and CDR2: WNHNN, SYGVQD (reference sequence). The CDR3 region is CASSEEPSNEKLFF. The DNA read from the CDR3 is TGCGCCAGCAGCGAAGAGCCATCTAATGAAAAA.

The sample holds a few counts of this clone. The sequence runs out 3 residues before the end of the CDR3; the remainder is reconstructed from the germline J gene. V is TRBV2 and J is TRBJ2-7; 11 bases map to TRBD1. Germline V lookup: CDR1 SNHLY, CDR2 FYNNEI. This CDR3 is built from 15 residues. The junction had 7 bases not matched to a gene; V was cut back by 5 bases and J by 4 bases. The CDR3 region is CASSLDGTGGYEQYF. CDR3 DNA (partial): TGTGCCAGCAGTCTTGATGGGACAGGGGGATACGAG.

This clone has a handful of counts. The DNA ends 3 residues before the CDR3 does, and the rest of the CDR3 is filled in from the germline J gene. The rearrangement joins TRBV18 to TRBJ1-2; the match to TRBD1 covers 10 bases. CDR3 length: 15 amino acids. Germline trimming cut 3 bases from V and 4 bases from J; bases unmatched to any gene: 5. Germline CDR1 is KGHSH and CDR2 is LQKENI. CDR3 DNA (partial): TGTGCCAGCTCACCCCCGGGACAGGGGATCTATGGC. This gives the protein CASSPPGQGIYG. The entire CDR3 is CASSPPGQGIYGYTF.